Only a few counts were recorded for the clone carrying this T cell receptor (beta chain). Its specificity is unknown. MiXCR, run by TCRdb on the 5' RACE reads, gives a single entry per CDR3 protein. The top ten hold under 15% of the sample, which has 500,000 to 650,000 distinct CDR3 sequences, about 12% seen once. Trimming removed 2 bases from V and 0 bases from J, with 21 bases in between. CDR1 and CDR2 from the germline V gene are MNHEY and SVGEGT. CDR3 length: 19 amino acids. The data were obtained in a study of T cells after yellow fever vaccination. Study findings and constraints: Clones that expanded after primary vaccination mostly reappeared after the booster (just under 98% CD4, about 91% CD8).

This specimen was PBMCs, taken on the day of the yellow fever booster vaccination. The TCR sequence derives from a man younger than 45 who received the YFV17D yellow fever vaccine. V gene TRBV6-2 or TRBV6-3 combines with J gene TRBJ2-3; D may be TRBD2 (5 bases). This CDR3 reads CASSYPPRESGYSTDTQYF. CDR3 DNA: TGTGCCAGCAGTTACCCACCTAGGGAGAGCGGATATAGCACAGATACGCAGTATTTT.